A single sample gave rise to the 10 T cell receptor beta chains below, sequenced in a study of CXCR3-negative and CXCR3-positive naive CD8 T cells. The authors prepared UMI-labeled TRB cDNA libraries by 5' RACE. TCRdb re-analyzed the 5' RACE reads; it lists each CDR3 protein once, without DNA. This repertoire includes around 150,000 distinct CDR3 sequences. These receptors are not linked to any known antigen. Findings and caveats of the study: The study found more hydrophobic TRB CDR3s in CXCR3-positive naive cells than in CXCR3-negative naive cells.

Material for sequencing was naive CXCR3+ CD8+ T cells from blood. Subset described: CD45RO-CCR7+CD27+CD95- naive CD8+ T cells expressing CXCR3 (TNR3+). The receptors come from a human donor in good health. Some clones in this sample may be carry-over from other donors' samples.

This rearrangement joins TRBV7-9 to TRBJ1-2; TCRdb calls TRBD1, which cannot be checked without DNA. The V gene's germline CDR1 is SEHNR and CDR2 FQNEAQ (reference sequence). This CDR3 is 15 amino acids long. CDR3 protein: CASSLEGARVYGYTF.

The V gene is TRBV4-3, the J gene TRBJ2-5; there is no DNA to check the TCRdb D call of TRBD1. The CDR3 runs to 16 residues. Germline CDR1 reads LGHNA; CDR2 reads YSLEER. The CDR3 protein is CASSQDGQGRRETQYF.

The rearrangement uses TRBV7-9 and TRBJ1-2; TCRdb outputs TRBD1, but without DNA this stays unchecked. CDR1 and CDR2 (germline): SEHNR, FQNEAQ (reference sequence). The CDR3 length is 18 residues. This CDR3 is CASSSLTWGSASNYGYTF. Supplemented by reference TRBV7-9 and TRBJ1-2, the full variable domain reads DTGVSQNPRHKITKRGQNVTFRCDPISEHNRLYWYRQTLGQGPEFLTYFQNEAQLEKSRLLSDRFSAERPKGSFSTLEIQRTEQGDSAMYLCASSSLTWGSASNYGYTFGSGTRLTVV.

The V and J genes are TRBV7-9 and TRBJ2-1; TCRdb's D call, TRBD1, is unchecked because there is no DNA. Germline lookup yields CDR1 SEHNR and CDR2 FQNEAQ (reference sequence). The CDR3 contains 16 residues. The CDR3: CASSPTLGPGDNEQFF.

J is TRBJ1-6 and V is TRBV27; with no DNA, the TCRdb D assignment of TRBD1 cannot be verified. Germline assignment: CDR1 MNHEY and CDR2 SMNVEV (reference sequence). CDR3 length equals 19 residues. This CDR3 reads CASSLDVVDPLALNSPLHF.

The V gene is TRBV24-1, the J gene TRBJ1-2; with no DNA, the TCRdb D assignment of TRBD1 cannot be verified. CDR3 length: 13 residues. The germline CDR1 and CDR2 sequences are KGHDR and SFDVKD. This CDR3 is CATSDSGGYGYTF.

The CDR3 protein is CASSVERGGNTGELFF. This sequence joins TRBV11-2 and TRBJ2-2; TCRdb's D call, TRBD2, is unchecked because there is no DNA. There are 16 residues in the CDR3. The germline V gene encodes CDR1 SGHAT and CDR2 FQNNGV.

The chain joins TRBV12-3 or TRBV12-4 to TRBJ2-5; TCRdb selects TRBD2, and the lack of DNA leaves this call unchecked. CDR3 length: 15 residues. The CDR3 is CASSLAEGLQETQYF.

This chain connects TRBV7-9 to TRBJ2-2; TCRdb picks TRBD2, but there is no DNA to check that call. Germline values: CDR1 SEHNR, CDR2 FQNEAQ (reference sequence). This CDR3 has 13 amino acids. This chain's CDR3 is CALEGGNTGELFF.

V gene TRBV27 combines with J gene TRBJ2-7; TCRdb's D call of TRBD1 is untestable without DNA. CDR3 size: 14 residues. Germline V gene sequence: CDR1 MNHEY, CDR2 SMNVEV (reference sequence). CDR3 sequence reads: CASSPPGAGREQYF.